This T cell receptor (beta chain) originates from a study of T cell responses to AZD1222 COVID-19 vaccine. As for the study in general: Second doses at about 4 or about 12 weeks were pooled.

Concerning this clone: Antigen: not known.

Libraries were prepared by immunoSEQ multiplex PCR; TCRdb keeps only in-frame clonotypes and omits some of them. The sample comprises around 180,000 clones, 85% to 95% of which are singletons, and roughly a tenth rests with the top ten. CDR3 size: 17 residues. The V and J ends lost 5 bases and 4 bases respectively, with 18 bases between them. Per germline, CDR1 LNHDA and CDR2 SQIVND (reference sequence). Regarding the study as a whole: Unmutated regions of variants are reportedly targeted by nearly half of spike-specific TCRs. CD4 TCRs associated with vaccination spanned spike, dominating at 160-218 and 743-854.

The specimen was peripheral blood, collected on day 0 of AZD1222 vaccination. The clonotype was recovered from an adult in good health. The J gene is TRBJ1-6, the V gene TRBV19, with D possibly being TRBD1 (5 bases). The CDR3 DNA reads TGTGCCAGTAGTCGAACAGGATCCTACTCTTATAATTCACCCCTCCACTTT. Residues: CASSRTGSYSYNSPLHF. Filled out from reference TRBV19 and TRBJ1-6, the complete variable domain reads DGGITQSPKYLFRKEGQNVTLSCEQNLNHDAMYWYRQDPGQGLRLIYYSQIVNDFQKGDIAEGYSVSREKKESFPLTVTSAQKNPTAFYLCASSRTGSYSYNSPLHFGNGTRLTVT.